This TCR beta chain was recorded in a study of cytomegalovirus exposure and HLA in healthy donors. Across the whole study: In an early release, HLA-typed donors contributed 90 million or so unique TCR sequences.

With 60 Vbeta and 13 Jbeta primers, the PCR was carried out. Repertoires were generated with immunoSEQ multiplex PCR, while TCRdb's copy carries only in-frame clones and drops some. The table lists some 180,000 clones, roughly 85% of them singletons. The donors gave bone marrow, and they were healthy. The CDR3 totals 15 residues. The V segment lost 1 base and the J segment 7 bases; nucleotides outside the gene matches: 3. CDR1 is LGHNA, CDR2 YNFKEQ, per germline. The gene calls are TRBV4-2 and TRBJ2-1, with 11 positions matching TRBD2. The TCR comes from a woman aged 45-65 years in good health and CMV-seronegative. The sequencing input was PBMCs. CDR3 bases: TGTGCCAGCAGCCAAGTGGCTAGCGGGAGGAATGAGCAGTTCTTC. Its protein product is CASSQVASGRNEQFF.